This TCR beta chain was sequenced in a study of CD8 T cells in Susac syndrome. An amount of RNA that ranged from 0.5 to 1 ug was reverse transcribed with random hexamers. Multiplex PCR with immunoSEQ amplified the TCR beta CDR3 across 54 Vbeta and 13 Jbeta. TCRdb processed the immunoSEQ multiplex PCR reads anew with MiXCR; each CDR3 protein has one entry. The profile shows about 300,000 distinct CDR3 sequences, approximately 89% of them singletons. Sequencing targeted TCR beta in blood CD8+ and CD4+ T cells. Negative isolation yielded CD4+ and CD8+ T cells, and FACS enriched TEMRA cells. Trimming removed 2 bases from V and 3 bases from J; junction bases left unmatched: 4. This CDR3 spans 14 amino acids. Per germline, CDR1 SGHAT and CDR2 FQNNGV.

Sequenced sample: CD8+ T cells from PBMCs. This sequence originates from a human donor with multiple sclerosis. The V gene is TRBV11-2, the J gene TRBJ2-7; 7 bases line up with TRBD1. In DNA form, the CDR3 reads TGTGCCAGCAGCTTACCAGGGGGTGTCTACGAGCAGTACTTC. This translates into CASSLPGGVYEQYF.